This is a list of T cell receptor beta chains from one sample in a study of blood T cell repertoires in COVID-19. Produced via immunoSEQ multiplex PCR; TCRdb's table is partial and in-frame only. The data contain some 150,000 clones, about 82% of them singletons. The specimen sequenced was peripheral blood. Receptors were obtained from a middle-aged woman with active or convalescent COVID-19. Both conserved end residues are trimmed from each CDR3. The size entry is marked missing in some rows and otherwise reads once, few, many or a size class.

size | V | CDR3
NA | TRBV18 | ASSPTGDGYT
NA | TRBV25-1 | ASSGTSGEWKQY
NA | TRBV2 | ASRGNGNNEQF
NA | TRBV23-1 | ASSPHGQGGETQY
NA | TRBV7-2 | ASSRQGSYEQY
NA | TRBV5-8 | ASSGQFFYEQY
NA | TRBV5-5 | ASSLVVWGGDGYT
NA | TRBV2 | ASWVGGQGNEKLF
NA | TRBV27 | ASTSLTGGAYYGYT
once | TRBV28 | ASSPDRGLGNTIY
NA | TRBV4-3 | ASSQDWAGTNTEAF
NA | TRBV5-1 | ASSLARDEQF